There are many counts of the clone carrying this T cell receptor beta chain. This specimen comes from a study of molecular identifiers for immune sequencing clone quantification. Study-wide background: Replicates partitioned RNA from approximately 20,000 or 100,000 naive CD8 cells into five parts, sequencing four.

The CDR3 length is 13 residues. CDR1 and CDR2 (germline): KGHDR, SFDVKD. Trimming shortened V by 3 bases and J by 4 bases, and 6 bases separated the two germline ends. TCRdb fed the PCR reads into MiXCR, producing one record per CDR3 protein. The sample has around 470,000 distinct CDR3 sequences, about 25% seen once; the top ten hold roughly 0.79%. Sequencing used naive CD8+ T cells from blood, with Jurkat cell RNA spiked in. Subset denoted: FACS-sorted CD8+CD4-CCR7+CD45RA+ naive T cells. The chain uses TRBV24-1 and TRBJ2-1, with no clear D. This TCR was sampled from a human donor in good health. Some libraries in this study had Jurkat cell RNA spiked in. CDR3 residues: CATSDGEYNEQFF. The CDR3 bases are TGTGCCACCAGTGATGGAGAATACAATGAGCAGTTCTTC.